Below are 21 T cell receptor beta chains sequenced from a single sample in a study of cytomegalovirus exposure and HLA in healthy donors. Researchers ran the PCR with 60 Vbeta and 13 Jbeta primers. Here immunoSEQ multiplex PCR was the method, and the copy in TCRdb shows in-frame clones only, minus some. The sample lists roughly 200,000 clones, approximately 80% occurring once. The sample comprised PBMCs. The receptor source for this set is a woman in her 40s in good health and CMV-seronegative.

V gene TRBV20-1 combines with J gene TRBJ2-3, with unresolved D. Looked up from germline, CDR1 is DFQATT and CDR2 is SNEGSKA (reference sequence). Trimming took 8 bases from V and 1 from J, leaving 7 bases between them. The CDR3 consists of 11 residues. The CDR3 spells CSHKRTDTQYF. DNA of the CDR3: TGCAGTCACAAACGCACAGATACGCAGTATTTT.

The J gene is TRBJ2-5, the V gene TRBV7-9, with D possibly matching TRBD1 (5 bases). Germline V gives CDR1 SEHNR, CDR2 FQNEAQ (reference sequence). CDR3 length: 15 amino acids. V lost 6 bases and J 2 bases, leaving 16 bases between the germline ends. Here the CDR3 reads CASRPRQTPQETQYF. CDR3 sequence (DNA): TGTGCCAGCAGACCGCGACAGACCCCACAAGAGACCCAGTACTTC.

Comments on this clone: This sample includes further DNA sequences coding for the same CDR3. The chain combines TRBV5-1 with TRBJ1-1; the D gene is possibly TRBD1 (6 bases). Germline V CDR1 and CDR2: SGHRS, YFSETQ. CDR3 length: 14 amino acids. The V gene lost 0 bases and the J gene lost 2 bases, with 8 bases spanning the gap. CDR3 residues: CASSLGQANTEAFF. The CDR3 nucleotides read TGCGCCAGCAGCTTGGGACAGGCAAACACTGAAGCTTTCTTT.

V gene TRBV27 combines with J gene TRBJ2-5; 12 bases fit TRBD1. Trimming took 5 bases from V and 5 from J; bases not matched to a gene: 9. CDR3 length: 16 residues. From germline, CDR1 is MNHEY and CDR2 SMNVEV (reference sequence). CDR3 sequence: CASSPLGTGGRETQYF. CDR3 nucleotides: TGTGCCAGCAGTCCTCTCGGGACAGGGGGCAGGGAGACCCAGTACTTC.

The rearrangement joins TRBV19 to TRBJ1-2, with D possibly being TRBD1 (5 bases). V gave up 7 bases and J gave up 6 bases, with 18 bases separating them. This CDR3 spans 14 amino acids. Germline values: CDR1 LNHDA, CDR2 SQIVND (reference sequence). CDR3 amino acids: CASKREGPRNGYTF. For the CDR3, the DNA is TGTGCCAGTAAACGGGAGGGGCCGAGGAATGGCTACACCTTC.

This clone came up once. The chain recombines TRBV30 with TRBJ1-2; 8 nucleotides agree with TRBD1. The CDR3 totals 16 residues. V was pared by 4 bases and J by 3 bases, with 13 bases of the junction left unmatched. CDR1 GTSNPN and CDR2 SVGIG come from the germline V gene (reference sequence). The CDR3 nucleotides read TGTGCCTGGACACTTTTCGGACAGGGATCTGACTATGGCTACACCTTC. Its translation is CAWTLFGQGSDYGYTF.

The genes are TRBV5-1 and TRBJ1-1; D might be TRBD1 (6 bases). Trimming took 0 bases from V and 1 from J, leaving 10 bases between them. The CDR3 sequence is 15 residues long. The germline V gene has CDR1 SGHRS and CDR2 YFSETQ. For the CDR3, the DNA is TGCGCCAGCAGCTTGGAGGGGACACCGAACACTGAAGCTTTCTTT. Protein sequence: CASSLEGTPNTEAFF.

This chain uses TRBV2 with TRBJ1-2, with D perhaps matching TRBD1 (5 bases). Germline V gives CDR1 SNHLY, CDR2 FYNNEI. The CDR3 is 13 residues long. V lost 8 bases to trimming and J lost 1 base, with 11 bases between them. The CDR3 DNA reads as TGTGCCAGCTCAGGGCGCGGTAACTATGGCTACACCTTC. Its protein product is CASSGRGNYGYTF.

V and J are TRBV5-1 and TRBJ2-7, with D tentatively TRBD1 (5 bases). CDR1 and CDR2 from the germline V gene are SGHRS and YFSETQ. Trimming shortened V by 4 bases and J by 6 bases, and 20 bases separated the two germline ends. The CDR3 is 15 amino acids. CDR3 nucleotides: TGCGCCAGCAGCATAACAACAGGAGAAGTAGGCGAGCAGTACTTC. Translated, it gives CASSITTGEVGEQYF.

The rearrangement joins TRBV19 to TRBJ2-2, with 8 bases lining up with TRBD2. This CDR3 is 15 amino acids long. Germline V gives CDR1 LNHDA, CDR2 SQIVND (reference sequence). J lost 1 base, V lost 5 bases, and 3 bases had no gene match. The CDR3 DNA is TGTGCCAGTAGTGACGGGACTAGGAACACCGGGGAGCTGTTTTTT. This encodes CASSDGTRNTGELFF.

The rearrangement links TRBV18 to TRBJ2-3; possibly TRBD2 for D (6 bases). Germline CDR1 and CDR2: KGHSH and LQKENI. The CDR3 length is 14 residues. V was cut by 5 bases and J by 2 bases, with 11 bases left in between. CDR3 nucleotide sequence: TGTGCCAGCTCAACGGACTACACCACAGATACGCAGTATTTT. This sequence encodes CASSTDYTTDTQYF.

This clone was seen more than once but under ten times. CDR3 residues: CASSQTYRVSEKLFF. The CDR3 DNA is TGCGCCAGCAGCCAAACCTACAGGGTTTCTGAAAAACTGTTTTTT. V usage is TRBV4-3 and J usage is TRBJ1-4, with D possibly TRBD1 on 6 matching bases. Trimming left V 2 bases short and J 7 bases short, with 14 bases between. CDR3 length: 15 amino acids. Germline CDR1 and CDR2: LGHNA and YSLEER.

This clone has a handful of counts. The chain combines TRBV6-5 with TRBJ1-4; a weak D match, TRBD1 (6 bases). V dropped 6 bases and J dropped 8 bases, with 16 bases sitting between them. CDR3 length equals 14 residues. Germline CDR1 and CDR2: MNHEY and SVGAGI. The CDR3 nucleotides read TGTGCCAGCAGAAATAGGGACATTCGGGAAAAACTGTTTTTT. Encoded protein: CASRNRDIREKLFF.

This rearrangement joins TRBV5-6 to TRBJ2-5, with a possible D match to TRBD1 (5 bases). This CDR3 comprises 12 residues. Between the trimmed V and J ends, which lost 1 base and 8 bases, there was a span of 9 bases. Germline V lookup: CDR1 SGHDT, CDR2 YYEEEE. In nucleotides, the CDR3 is TGTGCCAGCAGCTTGCCCCAGGGTACCCAGTACTTC. Amino acids: CASSLPQGTQYF.

The chain links TRBV27 to TRBJ2-7, with TRBD1 matching over 7 bases. The germline gives CDR1 MNHEY, CDR2 SMNVEV (reference sequence). CDR3 length: 14 residues. V shed 3 bases, J shed 0 bases, and the junction held 2 bases outside the gene matches. In nucleotides, the CDR3 is TGTGCCAGCAGTTTCCGGGACAGCTCCTACGAGCAGTACTTC. Translation: CASSFRDSSYEQYF.

V is TRBV7-9 and J is TRBJ1-6; D call uncertain. CDR3 length: 14 residues. Germline CDR1 SEHNR, CDR2 FQNEAQ (reference sequence). Trimming left V 2 bases short and J 5 bases short, with 7 bases between. The DNA of the CDR3 is TGTGCCAGCAGCTTAAGCGCGCATAATTCACCCCTCCACTTT. Its protein product is CASSLSAHNSPLHF.

V is TRBV9 and J is TRBJ1-3; D not resolved. The germline V and J ends were trimmed by 0 bases and 0 bases, with 13 bases remaining between them. CDR1 and CDR2 (germline): SGDLS, YYNGEE. The CDR3 covers 17 residues. CDR3 nucleotide sequence: TGTGCCAGCAGCGTAGCCAGGCAGCCAGCCTCTGGAAACACCATATATTTT. This sequence encodes CASSVARQPASGNTIYF.

This clone was recorded only once. The chain's CDR3 is CAWRSTGNYGYTF. CDR3 DNA: TGTGCCTGGAGGTCGACAGGCAACTATGGCTACACCTTC. The chain is built from TRBV30 and TRBJ1-2; D might be TRBD1 (6 bases). The germline V gene has CDR1 GTSNPN and CDR2 SVGIG (reference sequence). The CDR3 has 13 residues. The germline V and J ends were trimmed by 3 bases and 2 bases, with 10 bases remaining between them. The full variable domain, with the rest looked up from reference TRBV30 and TRBJ1-2, is SQTIHQWPATLVQPVGSPLSLECTVEGTSNPNLYWYRQAAGRGLQLLFYSVGIGQISSEVPQNLSASRPQDRQFILSSKKLLLSDSGFYLCAWRSTGNYGYTFGSGTRLTVV.

J is TRBJ2-1 and V is TRBV5-4; possibly TRBD1 for D (5 bases). Trimming left V 4 bases short and J 8 bases short, with 10 bases between. The CDR3 is made up of 12 amino acids. Germline V gives CDR1 SGHNT, CDR2 YYREEE (reference sequence). The CDR3 loop reads CASSIRDDEQFF. The DNA for the CDR3 is TGTGCCAGCAGCATCAGGGATGATGAGCAGTTCTTC.

A few counts support this clone. The chain uses TRBV7-9 and TRBJ2-1; perhaps TRBD1 as D (7 bases). V shed 8 bases and J shed 8 bases, with 13 bases lying between them. Germline lookup yields CDR1 SEHNR and CDR2 FQNEAQ (reference sequence). The CDR3 runs to 12 residues. The chain's CDR3 is CASAGTADEQFF. As DNA, the CDR3 is TGTGCCAGCGCGGGGACAGCCGATGAGCAGTTCTTC.

The rearrangement links TRBV28 to TRBJ2-1; 13 bases fit TRBD2. Unmatched junction bases numbered 9, after V lost 7 bases and J lost 9 bases. Germline assignment: CDR1 MDHEN and CDR2 SYDVKM. The CDR3 length is 15 residues. The DNA of the CDR3 is TGTGCCAGCACCACACTAGCGGGGGGGAGAAGTGAGCAGTTCTTC. Its translation: CASTTLAGGRSEQFF.